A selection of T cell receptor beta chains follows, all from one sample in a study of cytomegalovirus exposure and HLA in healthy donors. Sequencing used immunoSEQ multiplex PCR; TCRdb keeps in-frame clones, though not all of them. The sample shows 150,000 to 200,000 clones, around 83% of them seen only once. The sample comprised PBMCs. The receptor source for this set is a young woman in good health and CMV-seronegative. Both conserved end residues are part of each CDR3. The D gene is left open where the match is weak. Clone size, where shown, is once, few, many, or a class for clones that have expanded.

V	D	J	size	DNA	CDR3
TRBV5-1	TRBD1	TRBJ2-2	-	TGCGCCAGCAGCGGGGGACAGGGGAACACCGGGGAGCTGTTTTTT	CASSGGQGNTGELFF
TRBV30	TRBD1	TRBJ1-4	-	TGTGCCTGGAGCTCAGGGGGCTTTGCTAATGAAAAACTGTTTTTT	CAWSSGGFANEKLFF
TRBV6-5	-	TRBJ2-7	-	TGTGCCAGCAGGGAGGGGGGGTCCTACGAGCAGTACTTC	CASREGGSYEQYF
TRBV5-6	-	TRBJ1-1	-	TGTGCCAGCAGCTTGGCAGGGCCTGAAGCTTTCTTT	CASSLAGPEAFF
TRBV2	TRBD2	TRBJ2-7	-	TGTGCCAGCAGTAAATTAGCGGGTTACTACGAGCAGTACTTC	CASSKLAGYYEQYF
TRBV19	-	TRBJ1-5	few	TGTGCCAGTAGTGCGGTGGCAGGGGCGGATCAGCCCCAGCATTTT	CASSAVAGADQPQHF
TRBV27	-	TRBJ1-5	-	TGTGCCAGCAGTTTATCTTGGCTCCAGCCCCAGCATTTT	CASSLSWLQPQHF
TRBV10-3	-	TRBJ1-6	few	TGTGCCATCAGGGCCGGCCTAGGGGATTCACCCCTCCACTTT	CAIRAGLGDSPLHF
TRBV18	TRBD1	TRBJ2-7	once	TGTGCCAGCTCCCGCCTAGGGACAGGATTCTACGAGCAGTACTTC	CASSRLGTGFYEQYF
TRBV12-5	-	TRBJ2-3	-	TGTGCTAGTGGTTACCAACCGAGAAAGGACAATCATTTTGAAGGGACAGATACGCAGTATTTT	CASGYQPRKDNHFEGTDTQYF
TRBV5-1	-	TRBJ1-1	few	TGCGCCAGCAGCTTGTACGGGGGGGAGACTGAAGCTTTCTTT	CASSLYGGETEAFF
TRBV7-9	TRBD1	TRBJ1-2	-	TGTGCCACTACGGACAGGGGCTATGGCTACACCTTC	CATTDRGYGYTF
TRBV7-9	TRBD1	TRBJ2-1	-	TGTGCCAGCAGCTTAGGTCACAGGGGGAGCTCCTACAATGAGCAGTTCTTC	CASSLGHRGSSYNEQFF
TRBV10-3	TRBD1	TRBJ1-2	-	TGTGCCAGCAGAGGACAGGGCGACTATGGCTACACCTTC	CASRGQGDYGYTF
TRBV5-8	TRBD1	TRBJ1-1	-	TGTGCCAGCAGCTTAGGACAGGGGTTGAAGACTGAAGCTTTCTTT	CASSLGQGLKTEAFF
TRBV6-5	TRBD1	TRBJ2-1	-	TGTGCCAGCAGTTACCTCCGGGACAGGGGGGCGAATGAGCAGTTCTTC	CASSYLRDRGANEQFF
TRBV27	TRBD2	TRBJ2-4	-	TGTGCCAGCAGTTCCGCCGGACTAGCGGGAGAGTACTTC	CASSSAGLAGEYF
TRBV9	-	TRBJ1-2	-	TGTGCCAGCAGCGTAGTGGGGAGCGACTATGGCTACACCTTC	CASSVVGSDYGYTF
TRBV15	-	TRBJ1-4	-	TGTGCCACCAGCAGAGAACTAGCCCCCGCTGGAAAACTGTTTTTT	CATSRELAPAGKLFF
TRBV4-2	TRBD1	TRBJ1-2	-	TGTGCCAGCAGCCTAAACGCCGGACAGGGGGCGAGGGGCTACACCTTC	CASSLNAGQGARGYTF
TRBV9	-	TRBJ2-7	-	TGTGCCAGCAGCGTTGGAGGGGCGGACGAGCAGTACTTC	CASSVGGADEQYF
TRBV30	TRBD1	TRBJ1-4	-	TGTGCCTGGAGTTTAACAGGGGTTACTAATGAAAAACTGTTTTTT	CAWSLTGVTNEKLFF
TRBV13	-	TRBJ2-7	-	TGTGCCAGCAGCTTAGAACCCGGTGGAGGGTACGAGCAGTACTTC	CASSLEPGGGYEQYF
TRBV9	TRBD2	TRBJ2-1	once	TGTGCCAGCAGCGTAGCACTAGCGGGATTCAATGAGCAGTTCTTC	CASSVALAGFNEQFF
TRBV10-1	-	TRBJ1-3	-	TGCGCCAGCAGTCATCACTCTGGAAACACCATATATTTT	CASSHHSGNTIYF
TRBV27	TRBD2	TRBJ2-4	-	TGTGCCAGCAGTGCACCCCCAGGAGCGGGAGGGCGTAAAAACATTCAGTACTTC	CASSAPPGAGGRKNIQYF
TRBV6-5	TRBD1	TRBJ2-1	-	TGTGCCAGCAGCAGCGGACAGGTCTCCTACAATGAGCAGTTCTTC	CASSSGQVSYNEQFF
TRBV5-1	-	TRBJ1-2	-	TGCGCCAGCAGCTTGGCCGGGGGAAGGTATGGCTACACCTTC	CASSLAGGRYGYTF
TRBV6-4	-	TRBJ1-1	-	TGTGCCAGCAGTGACCAAGGAGGCCGGGTAACTGAAGCTTTCTTT	CASSDQGGRVTEAFF
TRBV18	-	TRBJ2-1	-	TGTGCCAGCTCACCACACGGGGCCTACAATGAGCAGTTCTTC	CASSPHGAYNEQFF
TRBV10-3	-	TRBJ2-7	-	TGTGCCATCAGTGGGATACAGGGCTACGAGCAGTACTTC	CAISGIQGYEQYF
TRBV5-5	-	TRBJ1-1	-	TGTGCCAGCAGCTTGGTGTCAGGAAACATGAACACTGAAGCTTTCTTT	CASSLVSGNMNTEAFF
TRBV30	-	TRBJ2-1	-	TGTGCCTGGAGTGGGGGGGACGACCAGGATGAGCAGTTCTTC	CAWSGGDDQDEQFF
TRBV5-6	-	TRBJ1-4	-	TGTGCCAGCAGCTTGCCTATAAACAGGACGCCCTGTGAAAAACTGTTTTTT	CASSLPINRTPCEKLFF